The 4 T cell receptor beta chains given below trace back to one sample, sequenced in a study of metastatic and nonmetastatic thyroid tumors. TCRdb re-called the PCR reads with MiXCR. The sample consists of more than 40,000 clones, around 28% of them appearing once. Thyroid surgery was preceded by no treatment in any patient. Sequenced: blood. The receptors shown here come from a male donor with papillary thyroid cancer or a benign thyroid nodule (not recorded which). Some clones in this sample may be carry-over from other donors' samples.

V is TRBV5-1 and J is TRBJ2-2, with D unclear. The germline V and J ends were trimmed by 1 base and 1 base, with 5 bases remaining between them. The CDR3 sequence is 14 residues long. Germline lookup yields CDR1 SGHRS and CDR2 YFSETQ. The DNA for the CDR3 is TGCGCCAGCAGCTTGACATTGAACACCGGGGAGCTGTTTTTT. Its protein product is CASSLTLNTGELFF.

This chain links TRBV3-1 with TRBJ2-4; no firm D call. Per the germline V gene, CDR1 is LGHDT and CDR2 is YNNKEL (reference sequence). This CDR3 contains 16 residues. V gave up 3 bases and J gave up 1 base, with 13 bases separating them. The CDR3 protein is CASSHGYLSAKNIQYF. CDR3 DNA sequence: TGTGCCAGCAGCCACGGGTATCTGAGTGCCAAAAACATTCAGTACTTC.

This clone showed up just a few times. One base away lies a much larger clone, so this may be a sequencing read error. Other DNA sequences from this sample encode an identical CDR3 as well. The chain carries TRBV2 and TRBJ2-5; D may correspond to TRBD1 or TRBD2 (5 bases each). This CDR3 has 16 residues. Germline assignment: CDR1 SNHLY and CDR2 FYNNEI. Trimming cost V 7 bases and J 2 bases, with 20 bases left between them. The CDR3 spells CASKGTGTPEQETQYF. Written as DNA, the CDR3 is TGTGCCAGCAAAGGTACCGGGACGCCAGAGCAAGAGACCCAGTACTTC.

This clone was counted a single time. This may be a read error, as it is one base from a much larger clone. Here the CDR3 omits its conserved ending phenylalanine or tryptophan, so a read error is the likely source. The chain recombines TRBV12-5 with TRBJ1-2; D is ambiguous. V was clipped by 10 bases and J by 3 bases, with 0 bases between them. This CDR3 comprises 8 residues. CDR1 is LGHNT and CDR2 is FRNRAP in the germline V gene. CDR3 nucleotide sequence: TGTGCTAACTATGGCTACACCCTC. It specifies CANYGYTL.